This T cell receptor (beta chain) was retrieved from a study of PD-1 blockade in classical Hodgkin lymphoma. Broader study findings: Patients with an early start, nivolumab under 1 year after ASCT, were excluded. By C4D1, CD4+ diversity increased significantly, especially in complete responders.

A word on this clone: Its antigen is unknown.

This CDR3 contains 13 residues. Germline V gives CDR1 LGHNA, CDR2 YNFKEQ. Trimming removed 1 base from V and 3 bases from J, with 4 bases in between. Each patient relapsed following autologous stem cell transplantation, and prior brentuximab vedotin exposure differed. Here immunoSEQ multiplex PCR was the method, and the copy in TCRdb shows in-frame clones only, minus some. The sample has more than 50,000 clones, under 95% seen once; the top ten hold over 9.5%. The clonotype comes from a human donor with classical Hodgkin lymphoma. The specimen was peripheral blood mononuclear cells (PBMCs), collected at baseline. The V and J genes are TRBV4-2 and TRBJ1-5; D call uncertain. CDR3 coding DNA: TGTGCCAGCAGCCAAGCAGTCAATCAGCCCCAGCATTTT. Its translation: CASSQAVNQPQHF.